This T cell receptor (beta chain) was captured by sequencing in a study of T cells in Graves' hyperthyroidism and ophthalmopathy. Findings and limits, study-wide: Blood also carried most thyroid clonotypes expanded above 0.001. It was a median roughly six months before onset that the model predicted ophthalmopathy.

It was RNA transcripts that yielded the amplified TCR beta CDR3 regions. The HTBI primer set was used in a first-round RT-PCR of the TCR CDR3. TCRdb reprocessed the multiplex PCR reads via MiXCR and lists one record per CDR3 protein. The sample lists about 590,000 distinct CDR3 sequences, around 14% seen once, with about 7% in the top ten. Fresh 10 ml peripheral blood yielded PBMCs. V lost 8 bases, J lost 2 bases, and 25 bases lay in between. The CDR3 extends over 18 amino acids. Germline-derived CDR1 and CDR2 are MNHNS and SASEGT. There are a few counts of this clonotype. The antigen remains undetermined.

The sequence derives from a woman between 18 and 30 years old with Graves' ophthalmopathy. This chain connects TRBV6-1 to TRBJ2-1; possible D gene TRBD1, 5 bases. Source material: blood. The CDR3 nucleotides read TGTGCCAGCTCCGACTTGGCGCCAGGGTCCCTCCCCTACAATGAGCAGTTCTTC. Translation: CASSDLAPGSLPYNEQFF.